The clone carrying this TCR beta chain was seen many times. This sample was taken from a study of blood T cell repertoires in COVID-19. Overall study context: Italy, Spain and the United States were the sources of the convalescent and acute COVID-19 samples.

In the authors' workflow: Amplification with reference gene primers provided the estimates of nucleated cell counts. Sequencing was performed with immunoSEQ multiplex PCR; in TCRdb, only in-frame clones are kept and a portion is missing. The DNA was the basis for D and trimming; V, J and clone size are from that table. The table shows around 180,000 clones, with about 74% occurring only once. The clonotype comes from an elderly woman with acute or convalescent COVID-19. Sequencing was carried out using peripheral blood.

CDR3 coding DNA: TGTGCCAGCAGCTTAGTATTAGGGGGTAATGAAGCTTTCTTT. This gives the protein CASSLVLGGNEAFF. This chain joins TRBV7-6 and TRBJ1-1, with D maybe TRBD1 (6 bases). CDR1 is SGHVS, CDR2 FNYEAQ, per germline. This CDR3 has 14 amino acids. V lost 1 base and J lost 7, with 13 bases in between.